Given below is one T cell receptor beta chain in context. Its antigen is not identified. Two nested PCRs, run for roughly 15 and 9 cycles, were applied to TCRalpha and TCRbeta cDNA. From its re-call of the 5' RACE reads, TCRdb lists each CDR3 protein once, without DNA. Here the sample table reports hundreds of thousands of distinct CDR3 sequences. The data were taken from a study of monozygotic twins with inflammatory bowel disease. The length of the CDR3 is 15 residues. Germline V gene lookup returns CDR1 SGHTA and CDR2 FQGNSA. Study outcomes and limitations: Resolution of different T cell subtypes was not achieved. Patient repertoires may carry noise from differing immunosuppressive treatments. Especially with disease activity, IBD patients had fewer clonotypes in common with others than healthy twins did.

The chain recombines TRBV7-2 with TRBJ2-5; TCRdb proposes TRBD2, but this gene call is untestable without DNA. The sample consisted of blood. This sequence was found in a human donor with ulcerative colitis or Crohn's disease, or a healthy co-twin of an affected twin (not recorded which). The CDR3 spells CASSLPGLVKETQYF.